Shown below are 24 T cell receptor beta chains from a single sample sequenced in a study of blood T cell repertoires in COVID-19. Clones were sequenced by immunoSEQ multiplex PCR, and TCRdb holds only the in-frame ones, with some missing. The table records 100,000 to 130,000 clones, around 89% of them present only once. Sequencing was carried out using peripheral blood. These receptors originate from a man between 45 and 60 years old with active or convalescent COVID-19.

The gene calls are TRBV6-5 and TRBJ2-3; D is uncertain. V was pared by 4 bases and J by 2 bases, with 10 bases between. The CDR3 runs 14 residues. The germline gives CDR1 MNHEY, CDR2 SVGAGI. CDR3 sequence reads: CASSLGVPTDTQYF. CDR3 coding DNA: TGTGCCAGCAGTTTGGGCGTACCCACAGATACGCAGTATTTT.

The rearrangement links TRBV6-5 to TRBJ2-2, with 7 positions matching TRBD2. CDR3 size: 14 residues. V shed 7 bases and J 0 bases; nucleotides not matched to a gene: 2. Germline V lookup: CDR1 MNHEY, CDR2 SVGAGI. For the CDR3, the DNA is TGTGCCAGCATGCTAGCGGCGAACACCGGGGAGCTGTTTTTT. This codes for CASMLAANTGELFF.

V and J are TRBV2 and TRBJ2-2, with 9 positions matching TRBD1. From germline, CDR1 is SNHLY and CDR2 FYNNEI. The CDR3 length is 15 residues. The junction had 8 bases not matched to a gene; V was cut back by 6 bases and J by 6 bases. For the CDR3, the DNA is TGTGCCAGCAGGAACAGGGGGCCGGCGGCCGGGGAGCTGTTTTTT. Translating gives CASRNRGPAAGELFF.

The chain is built from TRBV28 and TRBJ1-5; 8 positions match TRBD1. Germline CDR1 and CDR2: MDHEN and SYDVKM. CDR3 length: 15 amino acids. V lost 7 bases and J lost 7; bases outside the gene matches: 12. The CDR3 is CASTNIGTGGQPQHF. The CDR3 DNA follows: TGTGCCAGCACCAACATCGGGACAGGCGGGCAGCCCCAGCATTTT.

Only a few counts were recorded for this clone. The rearrangement links TRBV6-1 to TRBJ2-1, with D unresolved. Trimming pared 1 base from V and 8 bases from J, leaving 12 bases between. This CDR3 has 14 residues. Germline V lookup: CDR1 MNHNS, CDR2 SASEGT. The CDR3 is CASSEGSQSDEQFF. CDR3 DNA sequence: TGTGCCAGCAGTGAAGGCTCCCAAAGCGATGAGCAGTTCTTC.

This clone came up once. The chain links TRBV4-3 to TRBJ2-1; tentative D call: TRBD2 (5 bases). V lost 0 bases to trimming and J lost 9 bases, with 9 bases between them. The CDR3 is 13 amino acids. Germline V lookup: CDR1 LGHNA, CDR2 YSLEER. The DNA for the CDR3 is TGCGCCAGCAGCCAAGATCTTGGGAGTGAGCAGTTCTTC. Its protein is CASSQDLGSEQFF.

This chain connects TRBV9 to TRBJ2-5; D is perhaps TRBD1 (7 bases). Between the trimmed V and J ends, which lost 4 bases and 5 bases, there was a span of 15 bases. The CDR3 sequence is 14 residues long. The V gene's germline CDR1 is SGDLS and CDR2 YYNGEE. The CDR3: CASSPRGVQETQYF. In DNA form, the CDR3 reads TGTGCCAGCAGCCCCAGGGGGGTACAGGAGACCCAGTACTTC. The full variable domain, its missing parts supplied by reference TRBV9 and TRBJ2-5, is DSGVTQTPKHLITATGQRVTLRCSPRSGDLSVYWYQQSLDQGLQFLIQYYNGEERAKGNILERFSAQQFPDLHSELNLSSLELGDSALYFCASSPRGVQETQYFGPGTRLLVL.

This chain joins TRBV7-2 and TRBJ2-7; 11 bases agree with TRBD2. Looked up from germline, CDR1 is SGHTA and CDR2 is FQGNSA. The CDR3 sequence is 15 residues long. V lost 5 bases and J lost 0; bases outside the gene matches: 3. The CDR3 loop is CASSASGGSSYEQYF. In DNA form, the CDR3 reads TGTGCCAGCAGCGCTAGCGGGGGGAGCTCCTACGAGCAGTACTTC.

The chain uses TRBV2 and TRBJ2-5; D perhaps matches TRBD2 (6 bases). The V end lost 6 bases, the J end lost 3 bases, and 17 bases lay between the germline ends. The CDR3 has 15 residues. CDR1 and CDR2 (germline): SNHLY, FYNNEI. The CDR3 is CASRKRSGEKETQYF. As DNA, the CDR3 is TGTGCCAGCAGAAAAAGATCGGGGGAAAAAGAGACCCAGTACTTC.

The chain links TRBV19 to TRBJ1-3, with unresolved D. V was shortened by 7 bases and J by 0 bases, with 10 bases between the two germline ends. Germline V gene data show CDR1 as LNHDA and CDR2 as SQIVND (reference sequence). This CDR3 contains 14 residues. For the CDR3, the DNA is TGTGCCAGTAAGCGGGAGATCTCTGGAAACACCATATATTTT. Translation gives CASKREISGNTIYF.

This clone was recorded a few times. The genes are TRBV3-1 (or the pseudogene TRBV3-2) and TRBJ2-1; no clear D. This CDR3 is built from 14 residues. The germline gives CDR1 LGHDT, CDR2 YNNKEL (reference sequence). V lost 0 bases and J lost 7, with 10 bases in between. CDR3 residues: CASSQDSRRNEQFF. The CDR3 nucleotides are TGTGCCAGCAGCCAAGATTCACGGAGAAATGAGCAGTTCTTC.

V gene TRBV5-1 combines with J gene TRBJ1-2; 7 bases line up with TRBD1. With 4 bases clipped from V and 5 bases from J, the junction kept 2 bases outside the gene matches. CDR3 length: 12 amino acids. Germline CDR1 is SGHRS and CDR2 is YFSETQ. Here the CDR3 reads CASSDREYGYTF. The CDR3 DNA sequence: TGCGCCAGCAGCGACAGGGAGTATGGCTACACCTTC.

This chain connects TRBV2 to TRBJ1-5, with TRBD1 as a possible D gene (5 bases). CDR1 SNHLY and CDR2 FYNNEI come from the germline V gene. V lost 0 bases to trimming and J lost 6 bases, with 9 bases between them. The CDR3 is made up of 14 amino acids. The CDR3 region has the DNA TGTGCCAGCAGTGAAGCTAGCGGGGCTCAGCCCCAGCATTTT. This translates into CASSEASGAQPQHF.

This sequence joins TRBV5-1 and TRBJ1-1; D might be TRBD1 (6 bases). Germline values: CDR1 SGHRS, CDR2 YFSETQ. V lost 0 bases, J lost 5 bases, and 14 bases lay in between. The CDR3 has 15 residues. CDR3 DNA: TGCGCCAGCAGCTTGGGGGACATCCCCGGGACTGAAGCTTTCTTT. This translates into CASSLGDIPGTEAFF.

This clone was recorded a few times. This chain joins TRBV4-1 and TRBJ2-7; 7 bases match TRBD1. V lost 5 bases and J lost 3; bases outside the gene matches: 7. From germline, CDR1 is MGHRA and CDR2 YSYEKL. The CDR3 totals 14 residues. Here the CDR3 reads CASSFRDSSYEQYF. The CDR3 DNA follows: TGCGCCAGCAGCTTCCGGGACAGCAGCTACGAGCAGTACTTC.

This clone has only a few counts. The DNA of the CDR3 is TGCGCCAGCAACAGAGCGGGACAGGGTTCGTCCGAGCAGTACTTC. Protein sequence: CASNRAGQGSSEQYF. The chain recombines TRBV10-2 with TRBJ2-7; 9 nucleotides agree with TRBD1. CDR1 and CDR2 from the germline V gene are WSHSY and SAAADI. This CDR3 region has 15 residues. The ends lost 7 bases at V and 6 bases at J; junction bases unmatched: 13.

The chain is built from TRBV27 and TRBJ2-1; 8 bases map to TRBD2. CDR3 size: 15 residues. Germline V gives CDR1 MNHEY, CDR2 SMNVEV (reference sequence). With 5 bases clipped from V and 5 bases from J, the junction kept 8 bases outside the gene matches. The CDR3 nucleotides read TGTGCCAGCAGTCCACGGACTAGCAGAGACAATGAGCAGTTCTTC. Translation: CASSPRTSRDNEQFF.

The CDR3 sequence is CASSQGTGPNEQYF. CDR3 nucleotide sequence: TGCGCCAGCAGCCAGGGGACAGGTCCCAACGAGCAGTACTTC. The chain couples TRBV4-1 to TRBJ2-7; 8 bases agree with TRBD1. With V trimmed by 3 bases and J by 5 bases, 6 bases remained unmatched. This CDR3 region has 14 residues. Germline CDR1 and CDR2: MGHRA and YSYEKL.

The chain has TRBV7-2 and TRBJ2-3; 7 bases are shared with TRBD2. The V gene end was trimmed by 5 bases and the J gene end by 0 bases; junction bases not matched to a gene: 2. Germline V gives CDR1 SGHTA, CDR2 FQGNSA. The CDR3 is 14 amino acids. CDR3 bases: TGTGCCAGCAGCAGTAGCGGGAGCACAGATACGCAGTATTTT. Its translation: CASSSSGSTDTQYF.

This clone was seen a single time. The V gene is TRBV6-5, the J gene TRBJ1-5; D perhaps matches TRBD1 (6 bases). Germline CDR1 is MNHEY and CDR2 is SVGAGI. This CDR3 comprises 14 residues. V was cut by 6 bases and J by 2 bases, with 11 bases left in between. The CDR3: CASSPGDGNQPQHF. The DNA for the CDR3 is TGTGCCAGCAGCCCAGGGGATGGCAATCAGCCCCAGCATTTT.

The V gene is TRBV28, the J gene TRBJ1-5, with D hard to call. This CDR3 has 14 amino acids. V was pared by 5 bases and J by 6 bases, with 14 bases between. The germline V gene encodes CDR1 MDHEN and CDR2 SYDVKM. CDR3 DNA: TGTGCCAGCAGTCCTGGATATGACTCTCAGCCCCAGCATTTT. This sequence encodes CASSPGYDSQPQHF.

The chain uses TRBV4-3 and TRBJ2-2, with D perhaps matching TRBD2 (6 bases). Germline V gene lookup returns CDR1 LGHNA and CDR2 YSLEER. The V end was cut by 3 bases, the J end by 3 bases, with 11 bases between. The CDR3 consists of 15 residues. CDR3 sequence: CASSHAPGDTGELFF. CDR3 bases: TGCGCCAGCAGCCATGCCCCGGGGGACACCGGGGAGCTGTTTTTT.

This chain connects TRBV19 to TRBJ1-5; 8 nucleotides agree with TRBD1. Per the germline V gene, CDR1 is LNHDA and CDR2 is SQIVND (reference sequence). The length of the CDR3 is 13 residues. Germline trimming cut 4 bases from V and 9 bases from J; bases unmatched to any gene: 5. The CDR3 region has the DNA TGTGCCAGTAGTACGACAGGGGTTGGGCCCCAGCATTTT. It translates to CASSTTGVGPQHF. The full variable domain, in which reference TRBV19 and TRBJ1-5 provide the parts outside the CDR3, is DGGITQSPKYLFRKEGQNVTLSCEQNLNHDAMYWYRQDPGQGLRLIYYSQIVNDFQKGDIAEGYSVSREKKESFPLTVTSAQKNPTAFYLCASSTTGVGPQHFGDGTRLSIL.

This sequence joins TRBV30 and TRBJ1-2, with D possibly being TRBD1 (6 bases). The CDR3 has 16 amino acids. Trimming stripped 0 bases from V and 4 bases from J, with 18 bases between. Looked up from germline, CDR1 is GTSNPN and CDR2 is SVGIG (reference sequence). The CDR3 sequence is CAWSVGALVGGYGYTF. The CDR3 DNA is TGTGCCTGGAGTGTGGGGGCCCTTGTGGGCGGCTATGGCTACACCTTC.